The rows below give T cell receptor beta chains drawn from one sample of a study of OX40 agonist ivuxolimab in advanced cancers. The protocol was immunoSEQ multiplex PCR, while the TCRdb copy is restricted to in-frame clones and leaves out a portion. The sample has about 22,000 clones, roughly 93% seen once. Sequencing used CD4+ or CD8+ T cells sorted from blood, obtained in a trial of the OX40 agonist ivuxolimab. The receptors here all came from an adult with an advanced solid tumor such as melanoma, head and neck, liver or kidney cancer. Each CDR3 is given with its conserved first and last residue. The D gene is left open where the match is weak. Clone size is stated in some rows and not others, as once, few, many or a class when expanded.

TRBV29-1,NA,TRBJ1-1,NA,TGCAGCGTTGGGGAGGTTTTTTGGGGCGATACTGAAGCTTTCTTT,CSVGEVFWGDTEAFF
TRBV9,NA,TRBJ2-3,NA,TGTGCCAGCAGCGTATTCCAGACTGGCACAGATACGCAGTATTTT,CASSVFQTGTDTQYF
TRBV27,NA,TRBJ2-7,NA,TGTGCCAGCAACGGGGGGCCTTCGAAGCAGTACTTC,CASNGGPSKQYF
TRBV7-9,NA,TRBJ2-2,medium-sized,TGTGCCAGCAGCTTAGTGGCCACCGGGGAGCTGTTTTTT,CASSLVATGELFF
TRBV18,NA,TRBJ2-5,NA,TGTGCCAGCTCAAGGACTCAAGAGACCCAGTACTTC,CASSRTQETQYF
TRBV30,TRBD1,TRBJ2-6,once,TGTGCCTGGAGTTTAGGACAGGCCGGGGCCAACGTCCTGACTTTC,CAWSLGQAGANVLTF
TRBV9,TRBD2,TRBJ2-7,NA,TGTGCCAGCAGCCCGGGGGGGCAGGGCTACGAGCAGTACTTC,CASSPGGQGYEQYF
TRBV9,TRBD2,TRBJ2-5,NA,TGTGCCAGCGGCAATGGGGTACTAGCGGGGGGTCAGGAGACCCAGTACTTC,CASGNGVLAGGQETQYF
TRBV7-2,NA,TRBJ1-6,NA,TGTGCCAGCAGCCCCGACGGGAACGGATCACCCCTCCACTTT,CASSPDGNGSPLHF
TRBV28,NA,TRBJ1-2,NA,TGTGCCAGCAGTTTTGGGACCAACTATGGCTACACCTTC,CASSFGTNYGYTF
TRBV19,NA,TRBJ1-1,once,TGTGCCAGTAGCGTACAGGGAGGTACTGAAGCTTTCTTT,CASSVQGGTEAFF
TRBV4-1,TRBD2,TRBJ2-3,NA,TGCGCCAGCAGCCAGAGTAGGGGACTAGCGGGGGTCCACACAGATACGCAGTATTTT,CASSQSRGLAGVHTDTQYF
TRBV27,TRBD1,TRBJ1-1,NA,TGTGCCAGCAGCCCATTAACAGGGGGGTTTTTCATGAACACTGAAGCTTTCTTT,CASSPLTGGFFMNTEAFF
TRBV5-1,NA,TRBJ1-3,NA,TGCGCCAGCAGCTTGGGACTTGCTGGAAACACCATATATTTT,CASSLGLAGNTIYF
TRBV7-6,NA,TRBJ1-3,NA,TGTGCCAGCAGCTTATTGGGGTCTGGAAACACCATATATTTT,CASSLLGSGNTIYF
TRBV14,TRBD1,TRBJ1-1,NA,TGTGCCAGCAGTATACAGGGGCCTAGGGATGAAGCTTTCTTT,CASSIQGPRDEAFF
TRBV7-7,TRBD2,TRBJ2-1,once,TGTGCTATCCCCCCGACTTTAGCGGGAGGGTCCTACAATGAGCAGTTCTTC,CAIPPTLAGGSYNEQFF
TRBV6-5,NA,TRBJ1-2,NA,TGTGCCAGCAGTCCAATAAGGGGGAGATACTCTGGCTACACCTTC,CASSPIRGRYSGYTF
TRBV28,TRBD1,TRBJ1-2,NA,TGTGCCAGTCTGGACAGGGACGCAAGCCACTATGGCTACACCTTC,CASLDRDASHYGYTF
TRBV9,NA,TRBJ2-2,NA,TGTGCCAGCAGCTCGTCCGGAGGGTTCCCAAACCCCGGGGAGCTGTTTTTT,CASSSSGGFPNPGELFF
TRBV5-1,TRBD2,TRBJ2-3,once,TGCGCCAGCAGTCTAGCGGGAGTTAGTTCAGATACGCAGTATTTT,CASSLAGVSSDTQYF
TRBV5-6,TRBD2,TRBJ2-4,NA,TGTGCCAGCAGCCCATGGGCGTTTGGGGGGGTGGCCAAAAACATTCAGTACTTC,CASSPWAFGGVAKNIQYF
TRBV28,NA,TRBJ2-7,NA,TGTGCCAGCAGTTTTGGGGGTTTCGAGCAGTACTTC,CASSFGGFEQYF
TRBV7-9,NA,TRBJ1-2,NA,TGTGCCAGCAGCTCCGGACTAAACTATGGCTACACCTTC,CASSSGLNYGYTF
TRBV10-3,NA,TRBJ2-7,once,TGTGCCATCAGTGAGTCAGGGCGGACTCTCGTCCCGGAACAGTACTTC,CAISESGRTLVPEQYF